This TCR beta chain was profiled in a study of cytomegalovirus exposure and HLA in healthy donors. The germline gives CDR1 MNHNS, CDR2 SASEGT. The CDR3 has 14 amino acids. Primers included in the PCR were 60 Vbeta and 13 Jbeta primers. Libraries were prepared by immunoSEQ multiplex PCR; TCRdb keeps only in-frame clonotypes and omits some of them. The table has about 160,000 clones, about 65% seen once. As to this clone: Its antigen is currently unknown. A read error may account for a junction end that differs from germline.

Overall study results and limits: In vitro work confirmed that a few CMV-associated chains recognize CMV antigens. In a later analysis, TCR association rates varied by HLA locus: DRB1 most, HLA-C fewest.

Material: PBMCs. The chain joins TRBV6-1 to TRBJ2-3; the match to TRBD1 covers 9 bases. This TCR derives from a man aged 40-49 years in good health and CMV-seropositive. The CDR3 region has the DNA TGTGCCAGCAGTAGGGACAGGGCCACAGGTACGCAGTATTTT. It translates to CASSRDRATGTQYF.